The 2 T cell receptor beta chains listed next were all sequenced from one sample in a study of T cell changes during pregnancy in multiple sclerosis. Sequenced by immunoSEQ multiplex PCR; TCRdb stores in-frame clones only, minus some. The table lists approximately 37,000 clones, 94% of them singletons, with about 1.8% in the top ten. The specimen comprised peripheral blood, sampled in the third trimester of pregnancy. The receptors were sampled from a female donor with multiple sclerosis, enrolled in a pregnancy study.

CDR3 sequence: CAWSVWLPQHF. Here the CDR3 DNA reads TGTGCCTGGAGTGTTTGGCTGCCCCAGCATTTT. The rearrangement uses TRBV30 and TRBJ1-5; D gene ambiguous. The V end lost 0 bases, the J end lost 9 bases, and 6 bases lay between the germline ends. Germline V gene lookup returns CDR1 GTSNPN and CDR2 SVGIG (reference sequence). The CDR3 has 11 residues.

The genes are TRBV27 and TRBJ2-2; 8 bases match TRBD1. From germline, CDR1 is MNHEY and CDR2 SMNVEV (reference sequence). The length of the CDR3 is 17 residues. V lost 2 bases to trimming and J lost 0 bases; unmatched junction nucleotides: 5. CDR3 nucleotides: TGTGCCAGCAGTTTAAGACAGGGGTTCGCGAACACCGGGGAGCTGTTTTTT. As protein: CASSLRQGFANTGELFF.